This T cell receptor beta chain derives from a study of cytotoxic CD8 clonotypes in ibrutinib-treated CLL. Across the study: The patients comprised approximately eleven relapsed/refractory and roughly 15 treatment-naive cases, 17 to 18 IGHV unmutated.

This table comes from immunoSEQ multiplex PCR, and its TCRdb copy is limited to in-frame clones, with some not included. In the table there are fewer than 400,000 clones, over 60% of which are singletons. In its sample, this clone was seen a few times. Its antigen is undetermined. The germline V gene encodes CDR1 MGHDK and CDR2 SYGVNS. The junction had 4 bases not matched to a gene; V was cut back by 5 bases and J by 9 bases. The CDR3 is 14 residues long. Study observations and caveats: Elevated clonality accompanied ibrutinib response, with a return toward baseline values at progression. Public clonotypes were seen rarely and were contracted or stable on treatment.

The material was PBMCs, obtained after 36 months of ibrutinib treatment. V gene TRBV25-1 combines with J gene TRBJ1-6; TRBD1 matches 10 bases. The TCR comes from a human donor with chronic lymphocytic leukemia. CDR3 amino acids: CASSWDRGGSPLHF. CDR3 nucleotides: TGTGCCAGCAGTTGGGACAGGGGTGGTTCACCCCTCCACTTT.